This is a list of T cell receptor beta chains from one sample in a study of cytomegalovirus exposure and HLA in healthy donors. Repertoires were generated with immunoSEQ multiplex PCR, while TCRdb's copy carries only in-frame clones and drops some. The sample consists of around 100,000 clones, 6.5% to 8% of them appearing once. What was sequenced was PBMCs. These receptor sequences come from a man aged 45 to 65 in good health and CMV-seronegative. CDR3s include the opening cysteine and the closing phenylalanine or tryptophan. A D gene is named only where the DNA matches it firmly. Size is stated for part of the rows, as once, few or many counts, or as a class when the clone is expanded.

j_gene: TRBJ2-3; len: 12; v_gene: TRBV7-2; d_gene: -; abundance: -; CDR3aa: CASSSGPDTQYF; CDR3nt: TGTGCCAGCAGCTCAGGGCCAGATACGCAGTATTTT
j_gene: TRBJ2-5; len: 15; v_gene: TRBV28; d_gene: TRBD2; abundance: few; CDR3aa: CASSLFSGDRETQYF; CDR3nt: TGTGCCAGCAGTTTATTTAGCGGGGATCGAGAGACCCAGTACTTC
j_gene: TRBJ2-4; len: 15; v_gene: TRBV5-1; d_gene: TRBD2; abundance: -; CDR3aa: CASSLGTSGKNIQYF; CDR3nt: TGCGCCAGCAGCTTGGGGACTAGCGGCAAAAACATTCAGTACTTC
j_gene: TRBJ2-3; len: 14; v_gene: TRBV9; d_gene: TRBD2; abundance: few; CDR3aa: CASSVVAGVDTQYF; CDR3nt: TGTGCCAGCAGCGTTGTAGCGGGAGTAGATACGCAATATTTT
j_gene: TRBJ1-5; len: 14; v_gene: TRBV5-4; d_gene: -; abundance: few; CDR3aa: CASSRGIGNQPQHF; CDR3nt: TGTGCCAGCAGCAGGGGGATCGGGAATCAGCCCCAGCATTTT
j_gene: TRBJ1-1; len: 15; v_gene: TRBV5-1; d_gene: -; abundance: -; CDR3aa: CASSASGGLNTEAFF; CDR3nt: TGCGCCAGCAGCGCCTCCGGGGGGCTGAACACTGAAGCTTTCTTT
j_gene: TRBJ1-1; len: 14; v_gene: TRBV5-1; d_gene: TRBD1; abundance: -; CDR3aa: CASRTGQEGTEAFF; CDR3nt: TGCGCCAGCAGGACCGGACAGGAAGGCACTGAAGCTTTCTTT
j_gene: TRBJ2-5; len: 17; v_gene: TRBV21-1; d_gene: -; abundance: -; CDR3aa: CASSKKVQRGAQETQYF; CDR3nt: TGTGCCAGCAGCAAAAAGGTCCAGCGGGGGGCACAAGAGACCCAGTACTTC
j_gene: TRBJ2-1; len: 19; v_gene: TRBV10-2; d_gene: TRBD2; abundance: -; CDR3aa: CASSGTTRREFRSYNEQFF; CDR3nt: TGCGCCAGCAGCGGGACTACCCGGCGGGAATTTAGGTCCTACAATGAGCAGTTCTTC
j_gene: TRBJ2-2; len: 14; v_gene: TRBV29-1; d_gene: TRBD2; abundance: -; CDR3aa: CSVAGAAVTGELFF; CDR3nt: TGCAGCGTCGCGGGAGCCGCGGTAACCGGGGAGCTGTTTTTT
j_gene: TRBJ1-1; len: 14; v_gene: TRBV7-3; d_gene: -; abundance: -; CDR3aa: CASSPTTGNTEAFF; CDR3nt: TGTGCCAGCAGCCCCACGACAGGGAACACTGAAGCTTTCTTT
j_gene: TRBJ2-7; len: 17; v_gene: TRBV4-2; d_gene: TRBD2; abundance: -; CDR3aa: CASSQESGTSGLYEQYF; CDR3nt: TGTGCCAGCAGCCAAGAATCGGGGACTAGCGGGCTCTACGAGCAGTACTTC
j_gene: TRBJ2-2; len: 15; v_gene: TRBV5-1; d_gene: -; abundance: few; CDR3aa: CASSGGGSGTGELFF; CDR3nt: TGCGCCAGCAGCGGGGGGGGCTCGGGCACCGGGGAGCTGTTTTTT
j_gene: TRBJ2-6; len: 16; v_gene: TRBV6-5; d_gene: TRBD1; abundance: few; CDR3aa: CASSFSTGTGANVLTF; CDR3nt: TGTGCCAGCAGTTTTTCGACAGGGACTGGGGCCAACGTCCTGACTTTC
j_gene: TRBJ1-6; len: 15; v_gene: TRBV5-1; d_gene: TRBD1; abundance: -; CDR3aa: CASSGGTGADSPLHF; CDR3nt: TGCGCCAGCAGCGGCGGGACAGGGGCAGATTCACCCCTCCACTTT
j_gene: TRBJ2-5; len: 12; v_gene: TRBV29-1; d_gene: -; abundance: -; CDR3aa: CSVEGQIGTQYF; CDR3nt: TGCAGCGTTGAGGGACAAATTGGGACCCAGTACTTC
j_gene: TRBJ2-3; len: 18; v_gene: TRBV4-1; d_gene: -; abundance: few; CDR3aa: CASSQDLLLGVLTDTQYF; CDR3nt: TGCGCCAGCAGCCAAGACCTTCTCTTAGGGGTTCTCACAGATACGCAGTATTTT
j_gene: TRBJ2-6; len: 15; v_gene: TRBV9; d_gene: -; abundance: few; CDR3aa: CASSVAGAGANVLTF; CDR3nt: TGTGCCAGCAGCGTAGCGGGGGCTGGGGCCAACGTCCTGACTTTC
j_gene: TRBJ2-3; len: 16; v_gene: TRBV7-9; d_gene: TRBD1; abundance: -; CDR3aa: CASSLNRGQVSDTQYF; CDR3nt: TGTGCCAGCAGCCTGAACAGGGGGCAGGTCTCAGATACGCAGTATTTT
j_gene: TRBJ2-7; len: 14; v_gene: TRBV2; d_gene: -; abundance: -; CDR3aa: CASSEARFSYEQYF; CDR3nt: TGTGCCAGCAGTGAAGCTCGTTTCAGCTACGAGCAGTACTTC
j_gene: TRBJ2-7; len: 17; v_gene: TRBV10-3; d_gene: -; abundance: -; CDR3aa: CAISDWVQGGGYYEQYF; CDR3nt: TGTGCCATCAGTGATTGGGTACAGGGAGGGGGATACTACGAGCAGTACTTC
j_gene: TRBJ2-3; len: 15; v_gene: TRBV11-3; d_gene: TRBD1; abundance: few; CDR3aa: CASSPPGQGTDTQYF; CDR3nt: TGTGCCAGCAGCCCACCGGGACAGGGAACAGATACGCAGTATTTT
j_gene: TRBJ2-6; len: 17; v_gene: TRBV2; d_gene: -; abundance: -; CDR3aa: CASTLLGVASGANVLTF; CDR3nt: TGTGCCAGCACCCTTTTGGGAGTTGCCTCTGGGGCCAACGTCCTGACTTTC
j_gene: TRBJ2-1; len: 11; v_gene: TRBV7-9; d_gene: -; abundance: few; CDR3aa: CASSFPNEQFF; CDR3nt: TGTGCCAGCAGCTTCCCTAATGAGCAGTTCTTC
j_gene: TRBJ2-1; len: 15; v_gene: TRBV9; d_gene: TRBD2; abundance: few; CDR3aa: CASSVKSGGFDEQFF; CDR3nt: TGTGCCAGCAGCGTAAAGAGCGGGGGGTTCGATGAGCAGTTCTTC
j_gene: TRBJ1-1; len: 13; v_gene: TRBV29-1; d_gene: -; abundance: -; CDR3aa: CSVSGAFGTEAFF; CDR3nt: TGCAGCGTTTCAGGGGCTTTTGGAACTGAAGCTTTCTTT
j_gene: TRBJ2-7; len: 13; v_gene: TRBV6-6; d_gene: -; abundance: few; CDR3aa: CASSKGVSYEQYF; CDR3nt: TGTGCCAGCAGTAAGGGGGTCTCCTACGAGCAGTACTTC
j_gene: TRBJ2-2; len: 17; v_gene: TRBV2; d_gene: TRBD1; abundance: few; CDR3aa: CASRRTGGSFGTGELFF; CDR3nt: TGTGCCAGCAGGAGGACAGGGGGCTCTTTTGGCACCGGGGAGCTGTTTTTT
j_gene: TRBJ2-5; len: 18; v_gene: TRBV5-4; d_gene: TRBD2; abundance: -; CDR3aa: CASSAGGLAGGRQETQYF; CDR3nt: TGTGCCAGCAGCGCCGGAGGTTTAGCGGGGGGGCGGCAAGAGACCCAGTACTTC
j_gene: TRBJ1-6; len: 14; v_gene: TRBV7-9; d_gene: -; abundance: few; CDR3aa: CASSFDSEVSPLHF; CDR3nt: TGTGCCAGCAGTTTCGATTCGGAGGTTTCACCCCTCCACTTT
j_gene: TRBJ2-7; len: 18; v_gene: TRBV21-1; d_gene: -; abundance: -; CDR3aa: CARRGRGSILAGRDEQYF; CDR3nt: TGTGCCAGGAGAGGGAGGGGGTCAATCCTAGCGGGGCGCGACGAGCAGTACTTC
j_gene: TRBJ1-1; len: 14; v_gene: TRBV4-2; d_gene: TRBD1; abundance: few; CDR3aa: CASSLGTGRAEAFF; CDR3nt: TGTGCCAGCAGCCTCGGGACAGGGAGGGCTGAAGCTTTCTTT
j_gene: TRBJ2-3; len: 16; v_gene: TRBV9; d_gene: TRBD1; abundance: few; CDR3aa: CASSVGIQGRTDTQYF; CDR3nt: TGTGCCAGCAGCGTAGGAATACAGGGGCGCACAGATACGCAGTATTTT
j_gene: TRBJ1-4; len: 14; v_gene: TRBV28; d_gene: TRBD1; abundance: few; CDR3aa: CATYPRGQEEKLFF; CDR3nt: TGTGCCACCTACCCTAGGGGGCAAGAAGAAAAACTGTTTTTT
j_gene: TRBJ2-7; len: 15; v_gene: TRBV6-1; d_gene: TRBD1; abundance: -; CDR3aa: CASSEPGQGGYEQYF; CDR3nt: TGTGCCAGCAGTGAACCCGGACAGGGCGGGTACGAGCAGTACTTC
j_gene: TRBJ2-7; len: 13; v_gene: TRBV28; d_gene: TRBD2; abundance: -; CDR3aa: CASSFSGIPEQYF; CDR3nt: TGTGCCAGCAGTTTTAGCGGGATACCCGAGCAGTACTTC
j_gene: TRBJ1-1; len: 15; v_gene: TRBV9; d_gene: TRBD1; abundance: few; CDR3aa: CASNVGTGGNTEAFF; CDR3nt: TGTGCCAGCAATGTTGGGACAGGGGGCAACACTGAAGCTTTCTTT
j_gene: TRBJ2-7; len: 14; v_gene: TRBV6-1; d_gene: -; abundance: -; CDR3aa: CASNSATHSYEQYF; CDR3nt: TGTGCCAGCAACTCGGCGACTCACTCCTACGAGCAGTACTTC
j_gene: TRBJ2-3; len: 14; v_gene: TRBV5-1; d_gene: -; abundance: -; CDR3aa: CASSLDGGGGTQYF; CDR3nt: TGCGCCAGCAGCTTGGATGGGGGGGGCGGTACTCAGTATTTT
j_gene: TRBJ1-2; len: 15; v_gene: TRBV28; d_gene: -; abundance: -; CDR3aa: CASSFGGGANYGYTF; CDR3nt: TGTGCCAGCAGTTTTGGCGGGGGAGCTAACTATGGCTACACCTTC
j_gene: TRBJ1-5; len: 14; v_gene: TRBV5-5; d_gene: -; abundance: -; CDR3aa: CASSLAEVNQPQHF; CDR3nt: TGTGCCAGCAGCTTGGCGGAGGTCAATCAGCCCCAGCATTTT